Below, one T cell receptor (beta chain) is given with its context. Its specificity is unknown. Repertoires were generated with immunoSEQ multiplex PCR, while TCRdb's copy carries only in-frame clones and drops some. Of about 15,000 clones listed, about two thirds are singletons. The sample belongs to a study of PD-1 blockade in classical Hodgkin lymphoma. Study-wide results and caveats: Newly diagnosed patients were reported to exhibit reduced baseline TCR diversity relative to healthy donors. Whoever responded completely had baseline diversity much like that seen in newly diagnosed patients. When nivolumab was started under 1 year after ASCT, patients were excluded.

Each patient experienced a relapse that followed autologous stem cell transplantation, and brentuximab vedotin exposure varied. CDR3 length equals 15 residues. V lost 7 bases, J lost 0 bases, and 13 bases lay in between. Germline lookup yields CDR1 LGHNT and CDR2 FRNRAP. Sequencing used peripheral blood mononuclear cells (PBMCs), obtained before the second cycle of nivolumab. The chain has TRBV12-5 and TRBJ2-1; a possible D gene is TRBD1 (6 bases). The receptor comes from a human donor with classical Hodgkin lymphoma. Here the CDR3 reads CASALRDTSYNEQFF. The CDR3 DNA reads as TGTGCTAGTGCTCTCCGGGACACCTCCTACAATGAGCAGTTCTTC.